This T cell receptor beta chain was observed in a study of blood T cell repertoires in COVID-19 (dated by TCRdb to about 2020). In the study overall: Samples from collaborators originated in the United States, Italy and Spain and spanned both the acute and convalescent phases of COVID-19. The prospective study material was composed of cDNA or gDNA derived from T cells, B-cell-depleted T cells, or PBMCs. The dataset comprised deeply sampled blood TCRbeta repertoires from subjects exposed to, actively infected with, or recovered from COVID-19. The repertoires were released in a freely available public database meant as a resource for research on the immune response to SARS-CoV-2. Samples came from the ongoing ImmuneRACE study (first 160 participants) plus 1,254 subjects from 6 global collaborators. A de-identified subject ID, COVID-19 status, age in years and sex were almost always included in the sample metadata. Where available, HLA class I and class II types were taken from metadata supplied by the sample provider and were not determined by assay-based typing. The paper as a whole reports these results and caveats: The amount of clinical and demographic metadata varied by source and participant and was provided uncurated.

For this clone: Its recognized antigen is unknown. The record has no base qualities; no much larger clone is one base away.

The CDR3 holds 16 amino acids from the cysteine to the phenylalanine. Only CDR3 DNA is held: 48 bases, read in frame from base 1. The germline V gene provides CDR1 SGHDN and CDR2 FVKESK. V is cut by 1 base and J by 4 bases, and the space between the germline ends is 14 bases. TCRbeta CDR3 regions were amplified from genomic DNA by means of the immunoSEQ Assay, a bias-controlled multiplex PCR. In the authors' own workflow: The number of nucleated cells in each sample was estimated by amplification of reference gene primers within the assay. To quantify the absolute abundance of each unique TCRbeta CDR3 rearrangement, sequence reads were collapsed and filtered. For each sample, productive Simpson clonality was calculated as the square root of Simpson's diversity index over productive rearrangements. TCRdb holds this immuneACCESS table with in-frame rearrangements only. Some clones are missing; in checked studies, unresolved V genes explain under half, and the rest has no known cause. That table furnishes V, J and clone size, whereas the DNA furnished D and trimming. The sample table records about 220,000 clones; approximately 86% of these occur just once. Approximately 3% of the sample rests with the top ten.

Another Seattle source contributed samples from volunteer blood donors who had recovered from COVID-19. Whole blood was collected in K2EDTA tubes by collaborating institutions according to the institutions' own protocols. For TCRbeta analysis, collaborators shipped samples as frozen whole blood, isolated PBMCs, or DNA extracted from either of those sample types. The source material was peripheral blood. Rearrangement joined TRBV14 to TRBJ1-3; confidence is insufficient to name the D gene. The receptor's source is a woman between 25 and 40 years old who had recovered from COVID-19. The CDR3 protein sequence reads: CASSQGARGIGNTIYF. The sequenced DNA is TGTGCCAGCAGCCAAGGTGCCCGGGGTATCGGAAACACCATATATTTT.